This T cell receptor (beta chain) was sequenced for a study of T cell responses to AZD1222 COVID-19 vaccine. Study outcomes and limitations: White British people made up most donors, females outnumbered males, and clonal diversity was possibly underestimated. Seropositive at baseline were only five or six AZD1222 recipients.

J gave up 1 base and V 1 base, and 2 bases lay outside the gene matches. The CDR3 covers 15 residues. CDR1 is MNHEY and CDR2 is SMNVEV in the germline V gene (reference sequence). Worth noting for this clone: Its matching antigen is unknown.

The method was immunoSEQ multiplex PCR; TCRdb's version includes in-frame clones alone and lacks a portion of them. The top ten clones hold 1.4% to 1.5% of a sample with roughly 130,000 clones, about 85% of them seen once. Here the sequenced sample was peripheral blood, taken on day 0 of AZD1222 vaccination. The chain couples TRBV27 to TRBJ2-3, with 7 bases that match TRBD2. This sequence originates from an adult in good health. DNA of the CDR3: TGTGCCAGCAGTTTATTGAGCGGGGGCACAGATACGCAGTATTTT. Translated: CASSLLSGGTDTQYF.